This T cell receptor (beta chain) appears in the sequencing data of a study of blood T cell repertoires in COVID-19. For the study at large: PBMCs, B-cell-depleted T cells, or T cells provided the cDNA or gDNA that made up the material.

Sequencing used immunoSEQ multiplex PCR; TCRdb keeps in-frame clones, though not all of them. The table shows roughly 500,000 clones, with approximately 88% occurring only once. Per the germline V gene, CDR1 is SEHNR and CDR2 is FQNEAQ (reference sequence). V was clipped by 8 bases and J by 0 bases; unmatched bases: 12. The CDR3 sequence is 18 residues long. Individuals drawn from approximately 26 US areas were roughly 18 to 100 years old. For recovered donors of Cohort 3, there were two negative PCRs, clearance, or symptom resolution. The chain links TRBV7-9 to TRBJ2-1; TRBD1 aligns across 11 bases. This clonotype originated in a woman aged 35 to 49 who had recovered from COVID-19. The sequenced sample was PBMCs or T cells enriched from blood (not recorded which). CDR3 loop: CASAHADRGRVSYNEQFF. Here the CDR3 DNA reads TGTGCCAGCGCTCATGCGGACAGGGGGCGCGTCTCCTACAATGAGCAGTTCTTC.